The 25 T cell receptor beta chains given below trace back to one sample, sequenced in a study of cytotoxic CD8 clonotypes in ibrutinib-treated CLL. Repertoires were generated with immunoSEQ multiplex PCR, while TCRdb's copy carries only in-frame clones and drops some. The sample includes around 200,000 clones, 65% to 80% of them seen just once. The input for sequencing was PBMCs, taken after 12 months of ibrutinib treatment. The receptors were sampled from a human donor with chronic lymphocytic leukemia.

The chain has TRBV4-2 and TRBJ1-2; no clear D gene. Trimming cost V 1 base and J 5 bases, with 14 bases left between them. Germline V gives CDR1 LGHNA, CDR2 YNFKEQ. This CDR3 has 15 amino acids. The CDR3, as DNA: TGTGCCAGCAGCCAAGCCCCTCACGGAGATTATGGCTACACCTTC. Translated, it gives CASSQAPHGDYGYTF.

The genes are TRBV6-1 and TRBJ1-5, with 10 positions matching TRBD1. Germline V lookup: CDR1 MNHNS, CDR2 SASEGT. V lost 4 bases and J lost 5; bases outside the gene matches: 5. CDR3 length equals 15 residues. The CDR3 DNA sequence: TGTGCCAGCAGTGGGGGAGGGACAGGGGATCAGCCCCAGCATTTT. It encodes CASSGGGTGDQPQHF.

This clone was detected only a few times. The genes are TRBV5-4 and TRBJ2-1; a weak D match, TRBD1 (6 bases). CDR1 is SGHNT, CDR2 YYREEE, per germline (reference sequence). The V gene lost 2 bases and the J gene lost 4 bases, with 13 bases spanning the gap. This CDR3 has 15 residues. DNA for the CDR3: TGTGCCAGCAGCTTTCGGCAGGGGTCTTACAATGAGCAGTTCTTC. Translated: CASSFRQGSYNEQFF.

The chain employs TRBV6-6 and TRBJ1-1; 7 bases agree with TRBD1. The CDR3 consists of 14 residues. The J segment lost 8 bases and the V segment lost 3 bases, leaving 9 bases of the junction unmatched. CDR1 is MNHNY, CDR2 SVGAGI, per germline (reference sequence). CDR3: CASSYDREPVEAFF. The CDR3 DNA is TGTGCCAGCAGTTATGACAGGGAGCCCGTGGAAGCTTTCTTT.

The J gene is TRBJ2-7, the V gene TRBV18; D unresolved. Looked up from germline, CDR1 is KGHSH and CDR2 is LQKENI. The CDR3 is made up of 12 amino acids. V lost 8 bases and J 4 bases, leaving 12 bases between the germline ends. Here the CDR3 reads CASAGWNYEQYF. Here the CDR3 DNA reads TGTGCCAGCGCCGGGTGGAATTACGAGCAGTACTTC.

The rearrangement joins TRBV29-1 to TRBJ2-3; 9 bases align to TRBD1. Germline V gives CDR1 SQVTM, CDR2 ANQGSEA. Losses at the gene ends were 4 bases for V and 6 bases for J; bases not matched to a gene: 5. The CDR3 spans 13 residues. The CDR3 protein is CSVAGQGSDTQYF. DNA for the CDR3: TGCAGCGTTGCGGGACAGGGTAGCGATACGCAGTATTTT.

This rearrangement joins TRBV1 to TRBJ1-4. TRBV1 is classified as a pseudogene. The CDR3 totals 16 residues. This chain's CDR3 is CTSSQENRARGEKLFF. The CDR3 coding sequence is TGCACCAGCAGCCAAGAAAATCGAGCCCGGGGGGAAAAACTGTTTTTT.

This rearrangement joins TRBV5-4 to TRBJ1-2; D gene ambiguous. CDR1 is SGHNT, CDR2 YYREEE, per germline (reference sequence). Trimming removed 7 bases from V and 0 bases from J, with 13 bases in between. There are 14 residues in the CDR3. DNA of the CDR3: TGTGCCAGCTCCCTGGTACAAACTAACTATGGCTACACCTTC. Protein product: CASSLVQTNYGYTF.

This rearrangement joins TRBV27 to TRBJ1-5; maybe TRBD1 (6 bases). The length of the CDR3 is 15 residues. From germline, CDR1 is MNHEY and CDR2 SMNVEV (reference sequence). V lost 4 bases and J 7 bases, leaving 17 bases between the germline ends. CDR3 loop: CASSSRRGGEQPQHF. For the CDR3, the DNA is TGTGCCAGCAGTTCTCGCAGGGGTGGAGAACAGCCCCAGCATTTT.

J is TRBJ1-3 and V is TRBV5-1; maybe TRBD1 (5 bases). V shed 5 bases and J shed 4 bases, with 13 bases lying between them. The germline gives CDR1 SGHRS, CDR2 YFSETQ. The CDR3 spans 14 residues. The DNA for the CDR3 is TGCGCCAGCAGTTTAACGACAGACGGAAACACCATATATTTT. It yields the protein CASSLTTDGNTIYF. The whole variable domain, filled in from reference TRBV5-1 and TRBJ1-3, reads KAGVTQTPRYLIKTRGQQVTLSCSPISGHRSVSWYQQTPGQGLQFLFEYFSETQRNKGNFPGRFSGRQFSNSRSEMNVSTLELGDSALYLCASSLTTDGNTIYFGEGSWLTVV.

By share, this clone counts as medium-sized (0.01 to 0.1%). This chain uses TRBV5-6 with TRBJ1-2; TRBD1 is a possible D gene (5 bases). V shed 0 bases and J shed 4 bases, with 16 bases lying between them. The CDR3 runs to 16 residues. Germline V gene data show CDR1 as SGHDT and CDR2 as YYEEEE. The CDR3 reads CASSLEGRDLSYGYTF. The CDR3 coding sequence is TGTGCCAGCAGCTTGGAGGGCAGGGACCTTTCCTATGGCTACACCTTC.

The DNA for the CDR3 is TGTGCCAGCAGCTTAGCTAGCGTCTCCTACGAGCAGTACTTC. This gives the protein CASSLASVSYEQYF. The V gene is TRBV7-3, the J gene TRBJ2-7; maybe TRBD2 (6 bases). The V end lost 2 bases, the J end lost 0 bases, and 8 bases lay between the germline ends. The CDR3 covers 14 residues. The germline V gene has CDR1 SGHTA and CDR2 FQGTGA.

This rearrangement joins TRBV6-4 to TRBJ1-6; 11 bases match TRBD1. The CDR3 totals 14 residues. V gave up 7 bases and J gave up 10 bases; unmatched junction bases: 6. The germline V gene has CDR1 MRHNA and CDR2 SNTAGT. The chain's CDR3 is CASTAGTGGSPLHF. The CDR3 bases are TGTGCCAGCACAGCCGGGACAGGGGGGTCACCCCTCCACTTT.

The chain links TRBV5-1 to TRBJ1-2; D unresolved. CDR1 and CDR2 (germline): SGHRS, YFSETQ. Trimming left V 4 bases short and J 5 bases short, with 12 bases between. This CDR3 has 13 amino acids. The CDR3 sequence is CASSPGGYYGYTF. The CDR3 DNA is TGCGCCAGCAGCCCGGGCGGCTATTATGGCTACACCTTC.

The chain links TRBV10-1 to TRBJ2-7; TRBD2 matches 9 bases. J lost 2 bases, V lost 6 bases, and 20 bases had no gene match. CDR3 size: 19 residues. Germline-derived CDR1 and CDR2 are WNHNN and SYGVQD (reference sequence). The CDR3 DNA reads as TGCGCCAGCAGCCATATACAGGAACCCAGGGCTAGCGGGACCTACGAGCAGTACTTC. Translating gives CASSHIQEPRASGTYEQYF.

V is TRBV11-2 and J is TRBJ1-4; the D is unclear. Per the germline V gene, CDR1 is SGHAT and CDR2 is FQNNGV. CDR3 length: 15 amino acids. The V end was cut by 3 bases, the J end by 8 bases, with 16 bases between. The CDR3 sequence is CASSFRGLSSEKLFF. In DNA form, the CDR3 reads TGTGCCAGCAGCTTTCGGGGATTGAGTTCGGAAAAACTGTTTTTT.

This chain connects TRBV9 to TRBJ2-7, with TRBD2 matching 11 bases. The V and J ends lost 4 bases and 7 bases, in that order; junction bases with no gene match: 13. Germline V CDR1 and CDR2: SGDLS, YYNGEE. The CDR3 contains 16 residues. CDR3 bases: TGTGCCAGCAGCCCTCCCGGGCTAGCGGGAGGTGGTGAGCAGTACTTC. Its protein product is CASSPPGLAGGGEQYF.

CDR3 protein: CASSRDSSTYGYTF. CDR3 bases: TGTGCCAGCAGTCGGGACAGCTCCACCTATGGCTACACCTTC. The J gene is TRBJ1-2, the V gene TRBV6-5; 7 nucleotides line up with TRBD1. V dropped 5 bases and J dropped 4; count of bases not matched to a gene: 7. CDR3 length: 14 amino acids. Germline CDR1 and CDR2: MNHEY and SVGAGI.

J is TRBJ1-6 and V is TRBV19, with unresolved D. The CDR3 consists of 14 residues. Trimming took 2 bases from V and 7 from J, leaving 9 bases between them. The germline CDR1 and CDR2 sequences are LNHDA and SQIVND (reference sequence). This CDR3 is CASSISPVNSPLHF. The CDR3 DNA sequence: TGTGCCAGTAGTATATCACCGGTAAATTCACCCCTCCACTTT.

The chain has TRBV2 and TRBJ2-5, with a tentative D call TRBD1 (5 bases). With 6 bases removed from V and 5 bases from J, the gap between germline ends came to 13 bases. Germline values: CDR1 SNHLY, CDR2 FYNNEI. This CDR3 region has 13 residues. For the CDR3, the DNA is TGTGCCAGCAGCAACACCAAGGGGGAGACCCAGTACTTC. Protein: CASSNTKGETQYF.

The rearrangement joins TRBV27 to TRBJ2-4; TRBD1 matches at 10 bases. Germline V gene sequence: CDR1 MNHEY, CDR2 SMNVEV (reference sequence). The CDR3 has 15 amino acids. Trimming at V came to 5 bases and at J to 7 bases, leaving 8 bases not matched to a gene. CDR3 coding DNA: TGTGCCAGCAGTGCACGCGGGACAGGGGACAACATTCAGTACTTC. Residues: CASSARGTGDNIQYF.

This chain connects TRBV14 to TRBJ2-2; maybe TRBD1 (5 bases). Germline CDR1 and CDR2: SGHDN and FVKESK. There are 14 residues in the CDR3. The V and J ends lost 1 base and 6 bases respectively, with 9 bases between them. In DNA form, the CDR3 reads TGTGCCAGCAGCCAAGTGATAGGGGCCGGGGAGCTGTTTTTT. This gives the protein CASSQVIGAGELFF.

This sequence joins TRBV19 and TRBJ2-2, with 10 bases aligning to TRBD1. Germline lookup yields CDR1 LNHDA and CDR2 SQIVND (reference sequence). The junction had 7 bases not matched to a gene; V was cut back by 8 bases and J by 7 bases. The CDR3 totals 14 residues. The DNA of the CDR3 is TGTGCCAGTTCCGACAGGGGGCAAAGCGGGGAGCTGTTTTTT. Amino acid sequence: CASSDRGQSGELFF.

Worth noting for this clone: The sample carries other DNA sequences with the same CDR3. The chain couples TRBV18 to TRBJ1-6; 9 bases fit TRBD1. Germline V CDR1 and CDR2: KGHSH, LQKENI. J was trimmed by 9 bases and V by 3 bases; bases with no gene match: 0. The CDR3 runs 13 residues. As DNA, the CDR3 is TGTGCCAGCTCACCGACAGGGGGTTCACCCCTCCACTTT. Its protein is CASSPTGGSPLHF.

This clone appeared once. This rearrangement joins TRBV19 to TRBJ1-5; possible D gene TRBD1, 6 bases. The CDR3 contains 17 residues. The V end was cut by 9 bases, the J end by 0 bases, with 21 bases between. CDR1 LNHDA and CDR2 SQIVND come from the germline V gene (reference sequence). DNA of the CDR3: TGTGCCAGCACCACATCTGGGGACACCTATAGCAATCAGCCCCAGCATTTT. It translates to CASTTSGDTYSNQPQHF.